A selection of T cell receptor beta chains follows, all from one sample in a study of blood T cell repertoires in COVID-19. The protocol was immunoSEQ multiplex PCR, while the TCRdb copy is restricted to in-frame clones and leaves out a portion. The sample records 210,000 or so clones, around 80% being singletons. Sequencing was carried out using peripheral blood. The receptors derive from an elderly woman with active or convalescent COVID-19. The conserved cysteine and the conserved F or W are not part of the CDR3 here. The listing skips clone size in some rows; elsewhere it reads once, few, many or a size class.

v_gene,j_gene,abundance,CDR3aa
TRBV29-1,TRBJ2-1,-,SVQTGNEQF
TRBV5-6,TRBJ1-6,once,ASSGAGGNSPLH
TRBV5-1,TRBJ1-1,-,ASSLVGRGGLEAF
TRBV18,TRBJ2-7,-,ASSSGLAGHSPFYEQY
TRBV9,TRBJ1-1,-,ASSVGGWGSMNTEAF
TRBV15,TRBJ1-4,-,ATSRDDRGGAEKLF
TRBV5-1,TRBJ2-1,once,ASSLDGGDYNEQF
TRBV30,TRBJ2-3,-,AWSVGVSSTDTQY
TRBV5-1,TRBJ2-1,-,ASSSGIGNEQF
TRBV18,TRBJ1-5,few,ASSPDRGGNQPQH
TRBV27,TRBJ2-3,-,ASGTRGTSGLTDTQY
TRBV5-4,TRBJ1-4,-,AVPTGEERNEKLF
TRBV2,TRBJ1-4,-,ASIGGYGTSTNEKLF
TRBV3-1/TRBV3-2,TRBJ2-1,-,ASSPPLGLAGVGEQF
TRBV25-1,TRBJ2-3,-,ASSELRKASTDTQY
TRBV2,TRBJ2-7,-,ASSVDGHDYEQY
TRBV5-1,TRBJ1-1,-,ASSLSPGTGTEAF
TRBV6-5,TRBJ1-5,-,ASSYSAGSQPQH
TRBV6-5,TRBJ2-7,-,ASRPAANREYEQY
TRBV11-2,TRBJ2-4,-,ASSLGSTSDIQY
TRBV18,TRBJ1-3,-,ASSPSTGRDTIY
TRBV7-9,TRBJ2-1,-,ASGRTGTVEQF
TRBV24-1,TRBJ1-5,-,ATSDFWATPENGNQPQH
TRBV18,TRBJ2-7,-,ASSLQQGSSYEQY
TRBV4-3,TRBJ2-7,-,ASSQDTVSRGNEQY